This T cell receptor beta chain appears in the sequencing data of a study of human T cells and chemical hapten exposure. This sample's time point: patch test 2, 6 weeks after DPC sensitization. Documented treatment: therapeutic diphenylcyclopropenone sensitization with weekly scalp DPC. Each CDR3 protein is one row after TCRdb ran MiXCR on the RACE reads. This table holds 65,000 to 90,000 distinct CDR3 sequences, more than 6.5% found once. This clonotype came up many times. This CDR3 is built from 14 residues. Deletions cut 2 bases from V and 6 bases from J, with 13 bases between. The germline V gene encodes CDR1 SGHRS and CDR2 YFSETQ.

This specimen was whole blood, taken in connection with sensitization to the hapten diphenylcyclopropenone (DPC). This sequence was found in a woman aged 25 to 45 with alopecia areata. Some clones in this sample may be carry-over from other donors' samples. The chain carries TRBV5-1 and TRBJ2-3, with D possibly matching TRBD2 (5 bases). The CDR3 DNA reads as TGCGCCAGCAGCTTTTCCGGACTGCACGATACGCAGTATTTT. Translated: CASSFSGLHDTQYF.